These 28 T cell receptor beta chains came from one sample sequenced in a study of cytomegalovirus exposure and HLA in healthy donors. The PCR used 60 Vbeta and 13 Jbeta primers. TCRdb keeps only in-frame clones here, not all; method: immunoSEQ multiplex PCR. The profile shows over 100,000 clones, over 75% of them singletons. The sample comprised PBMCs. The receptors were gathered from a woman aged 18-29 years in good health and CMV-seropositive.

V usage is TRBV5-6 and J usage is TRBJ2-1; TRBD2 agrees at 8 bases. CDR3 length equals 15 residues. Looked up from germline, CDR1 is SGHDT and CDR2 is YYEEEE. Trimming cost V 0 bases and J 5 bases; bases outside gene matches: 4. CDR3 protein: CASSLAGGPDNEQFF. CDR3 DNA: TGTGCCAGCAGCTTGGCGGGAGGGCCCGACAATGAGCAGTTCTTC.

The CDR3 here is CASIRQPGSPLHF. Written as DNA, the CDR3 is TGTGCCAGCATAAGACAGCCAGGTTCACCCCTCCACTTT. This chain uses TRBV2 with TRBJ1-6; perhaps TRBD1 as D (5 bases). The CDR3 has 13 amino acids. Germline V CDR1 and CDR2: SNHLY, FYNNEI. V was clipped by 7 bases and J by 9 bases, with 13 bases between them.

The chain joins TRBV19 to TRBJ1-6; TRBD1 matches at 8 bases. The CDR3 totals 16 residues. Looked up from germline, CDR1 is LNHDA and CDR2 is SQIVND (reference sequence). J gave up 7 bases and V 1 base, and 6 bases lay outside the gene matches. Here the CDR3 DNA reads TGTGCCAGTAGTATAGGAGGACAGGGCATAAATTCACCCCTCCACTTT. It specifies CASSIGGQGINSPLHF.

The gene calls are TRBV15 and TRBJ2-3; TRBD2 aligns across 8 bases. Germline V lookup: CDR1 LNHNV, CDR2 YYDKDF (reference sequence). The CDR3 spans 16 residues. V gave up 3 bases and J gave up 1 base; unmatched junction bases: 6. The CDR3 spells CATSSSSGIGTDTQYF. The CDR3 bases are TGTGCCACCAGCAGCAGTAGCGGGATAGGCACAGATACGCAGTATTTT.

The rearrangement links TRBV10-1 to TRBJ2-5, with D tentatively TRBD2 (5 bases). CDR1 and CDR2 (germline): WNHNN, SYGVQD (reference sequence). The CDR3 length is 13 residues. Deletions cut 3 bases from V and 5 bases from J, with 10 bases between. This CDR3 is CASSDFPGETQYF. In nucleotides, the CDR3 is TGCGCCAGCAGTGACTTCCCGGGGGAGACCCAGTACTTC.

V is TRBV27 and J is TRBJ2-6; perhaps TRBD2 as D (6 bases). The CDR3 extends over 15 amino acids. In germline, CDR1 is MNHEY, CDR2 SMNVEV (reference sequence). Trimming took 3 bases from V and 3 from J, leaving 9 bases between them. In DNA form, the CDR3 reads TGTGCCAGCAGTTTGGGGGGTGGTGGGGCCAACGTCCTGACTTTC. It is translated as CASSLGGGGANVLTF. Complete variable domain (other parts from reference TRBV27 and TRBJ2-6): EAQVTQNPRYLITVTGKKLTVTCSQNMNHEYMSWYRQDPGLGLRQIYYSMNVEVTDKGDVPEGYKVSRKEKRNFPLILESPSPNQTSLYFCASSLGGGGANVLTFGAGSRLTVL.

The genes are TRBV9 and TRBJ2-7, with a possible D match to TRBD1 (6 bases). The CDR3 loop spans 14 amino acids. The germline CDR1 and CDR2 sequences are SGDLS and YYNGEE. V was cut by 4 bases and J by 2 bases, with 13 bases left in between. The CDR3 DNA reads TGTGCCAGCAGCCAAGGGGGAGTTGCCTACGAGCAGTACTTC. Protein: CASSQGGVAYEQYF.

The chain recombines TRBV7-9 with TRBJ1-1; TRBD1 aligns across 7 bases. Germline trimming cut 0 bases from V and 11 bases from J; bases unmatched to any gene: 3. Germline CDR1 reads SEHNR; CDR2 reads FQNEAQ (reference sequence). The CDR3 loop spans 12 amino acids. The CDR3 region has the DNA TGTGCCAGCAGCTTAGCGGTCAGGGGGGCTTTCTTT. This sequence encodes CASSLAVRGAFF.

The chain links TRBV5-6 to TRBJ1-3; D not resolved. V was trimmed by 2 bases and J by 2 bases, leaving 8 bases between them. The CDR3 consists of 14 residues. The germline V gene has CDR1 SGHDT and CDR2 YYEEEE. CDR3: CASSFPSTGNTIYF. In DNA, the CDR3 is TGTGCCAGCAGCTTCCCAAGCACTGGAAACACCATATATTTT.

The genes are TRBV6-1 and TRBJ1-5; 8 nucleotides align to TRBD1. There are 17 residues in the CDR3. Germline lookup yields CDR1 MNHNS and CDR2 SASEGT. V lost 2 bases to trimming and J lost 0 bases; unmatched junction nucleotides: 6. CDR3 DNA: TGTGCCAGCAGTGAATTGGGGACAGGCTATAGCAATCAGCCCCAGCATTTT. It specifies CASSELGTGYSNQPQHF.

This clone appeared a few times. This chain uses TRBV7-3 with TRBJ2-3, with D maybe TRBD1 (5 bases). Germline CDR1 and CDR2: SGHTA and FQGTGA. The V end lost 4 bases, the J end lost 5 bases, and 22 bases lay between the germline ends. The CDR3 has 17 amino acids. Here the CDR3 DNA reads TGTGCCAGCAGCTCATCCGCAGGGTCAAGTGGGGTAGATACGCAGTATTTT. Its translation: CASSSSAGSSGVDTQYF.

The genes are TRBV5-1 and TRBJ1-3; unclear D gene. The CDR3 is made up of 15 amino acids. Trimming shortened V by 0 bases and J by 3 bases, and 10 bases separated the two germline ends. Germline assignment: CDR1 SGHRS and CDR2 YFSETQ. The DNA for the CDR3 is TGCGCCAGCAGCTTGGCGTCCGAGATTGGAAACACCATATATTTT. Translated: CASSLASEIGNTIYF.

The chain carries TRBV7-3 and TRBJ2-7; 10 bases are a match to TRBD2. The DNA matches TRBJ2-1 better at its end, which makes the J call doubtful. Germline lookup yields CDR1 SGHTA and CDR2 FQGTGA. This CDR3 is 16 amino acids long. CDR3 bases: TGTGCCAGCAGCCCACTAGCGGGAAACGGGTACAATGAGCAGTTCTTC. It specifies CASSPLAGNGYNEQFF.

The chain uses TRBV4-1 and TRBJ1-6, with 8 bases aligning to TRBD1. The trim removed 1 base at V and 5 bases at J, leaving 1 base unmatched. This CDR3 contains 15 residues. Germline V gene lookup returns CDR1 MGHRA and CDR2 YSYEKL. CDR3 bases: TGCGCCAGCAGCCAAGTGGACAGGGATAATTCACCCCTCCACTTT. Amino acids: CASSQVDRDNSPLHF.

This rearrangement joins TRBV6-5 to TRBJ2-7; 10 bases agree with TRBD2. Germline V gene data show CDR1 as MNHEY and CDR2 as SVGAGI. The CDR3 contains 13 residues. The ends lost 5 bases at V and 3 bases at J; junction bases unmatched: 1. The CDR3 here is CASSGLADYEQYF. For the CDR3, the DNA is TGTGCCAGCAGTGGACTAGCGGACTACGAGCAGTACTTC.

The rearrangement uses TRBV6-1 and TRBJ2-6; D possibly corresponds to TRBD1 (5 bases). CDR3 length equals 14 residues. Germline CDR1 MNHNS, CDR2 SASEGT. V was shortened by 9 bases and J by 0 bases, with 9 bases between the two germline ends. CDR3 residues: CASHRSSGANVLTF. The CDR3 DNA reads TGTGCCAGTCACAGGAGCTCTGGGGCCAACGTCCTGACTTTC.

The chain carries TRBV18 and TRBJ1-1; 9 bases agree with TRBD1. Trimming cost V 0 bases and J 6 bases; bases outside gene matches: 8. Germline CDR1 reads KGHSH; CDR2 reads LQKENI. The CDR3 length is 16 residues. CDR3 DNA: TGTGCCAGCTCACCACCTTTCGGACAGGGGACGTCTGAAGCTTTCTTT. It translates to CASSPPFGQGTSEAFF. The whole variable domain, remainder taken from reference TRBV18 and TRBJ1-1, is NAGVMQNPRHLVRRRGQEARLRCSPMKGHSHVYWYRQLPEEGLKFMVYLQKENIIDESGMPKERFSAEFPKEGPSILRIQQVVRGDSAAYFCASSPPFGQGTSEAFFGQGTRLTVV.

The chain recombines TRBV6-1 with TRBJ1-6, with a possible D match to TRBD1 (5 bases). This CDR3 spans 13 amino acids. Germline CDR1 MNHNS, CDR2 SASEGT. Trimming left V 10 bases short and J 5 bases short, with 12 bases between. In DNA form, the CDR3 reads TGTGCCACCAGACAGCAAAATAATTCACCCCTCCACTTT. It yields the protein CATRQQNNSPLHF.

This chain uses TRBV15 with TRBJ2-1, with 13 bases aligning to TRBD2. J gave up 9 bases and V 8 bases, and 10 bases lay outside the gene matches. The CDR3 is made up of 15 amino acids. Germline V lookup: CDR1 LNHNV, CDR2 YYDKDF (reference sequence). CDR3 loop: CATRTSGSWRCEQFF. DNA of the CDR3: TGTGCCACCCGGACTAGCGGGAGCTGGCGTTGTGAGCAGTTCTTC.

This chain links TRBV18 with TRBJ2-2; tentatively, D is TRBD2 (7 bases). The germline CDR1 and CDR2 sequences are KGHSH and LQKENI. V was cut by 0 bases and J by 1 base, with 9 bases left in between. The CDR3 consists of 16 residues. The CDR3 DNA follows: TGTGCCAGCTCACCACCGCGGGGGCAGAACACCGGGGAGCTGTTTTTT. Translating it yields CASSPPRGQNTGELFF. Supplemented by reference TRBV18 and TRBJ2-2, the full variable domain reads NAGVMQNPRHLVRRRGQEARLRCSPMKGHSHVYWYRQLPEEGLKFMVYLQKENIIDESGMPKERFSAEFPKEGPSILRIQQVVRGDSAAYFCASSPPRGQNTGELFFGEGSRLTVL.

The chain links TRBV14 to TRBJ2-1; 10 bases align to TRBD2. Losses at the gene ends were 3 bases for V and 8 bases for J; bases not matched to a gene: 7. Germline assignment: CDR1 SGHDN and CDR2 FVKESK. This CDR3 spans 15 amino acids. The CDR3 coding sequence is TGTGCCAGCAGCCATTCTAGCGGGAGAACCGATGAGCAGTTCTTC. Translation: CASSHSSGRTDEQFF.

The rearrangement links TRBV13 to TRBJ1-6; D is unresolved. Trimming pared 1 base from V and 8 bases from J, leaving 6 bases between. Germline V gene lookup returns CDR1 PRHDT and CDR2 FYEKMQ (reference sequence). The CDR3 loop spans 13 amino acids. CDR3 in amino acids: CASSLAGDSPLHF. In nucleotides, the CDR3 is TGTGCCAGCAGCTTAGCGGGTGATTCACCCCTCCACTTT.

This clone was observed a few times. The chain joins TRBV5-4 to TRBJ2-5; TRBD1 matches 9 bases. This CDR3 comprises 16 residues. With V trimmed by 4 bases and J by 5 bases, 12 bases remained unmatched. Germline V lookup: CDR1 SGHNT, CDR2 YYREEE (reference sequence). CDR3 DNA: TGTGCCAGCAGCAAACAATGGACAGGGGAAGGTGAGACCCAGTACTTC. It yields the protein CASSKQWTGEGETQYF. Looking up the rest from reference TRBV5-4 and TRBJ2-5 gives the full variable domain: ETGVTQSPTHLIKTRGQQVTLRCSSQSGHNTVSWYQQALGQGPQFIFQYYREEENGRGNFPPRFSGLQFPNYSSELNVNALELDDSALYLCASSKQWTGEGETQYFGPGTRLLVL.

V usage is TRBV16 and J usage is TRBJ2-6; TRBD1 matches 7 bases. The V gene end was trimmed by 10 bases and the J gene end by 2 bases; junction bases not matched to a gene: 5. The length of the CDR3 is 14 residues. In germline, CDR1 is KGHSY, CDR2 FQNENV. The CDR3 reads CATKTGTGANVLTF. CDR3 nucleotide sequence: TGTGCCACCAAGACAGGGACTGGGGCCAACGTCCTGACTTTC.

The chain carries TRBV28 and TRBJ2-7; D gene unclear. V lost 2 bases, J lost 6 bases, and 14 bases lay in between. This CDR3 region has 14 residues. The germline CDR1 and CDR2 sequences are MDHEN and SYDVKM. The DNA of the CDR3 is TGTGCCAGCAGTTTAATAGTTTATGTCTCCGAGCAGTACTTC. Translating gives CASSLIVYVSEQYF.

This clone showed up just once. V and J are TRBV25-1 and TRBJ2-1; possible D gene TRBD1, 8 bases. The CDR3 is 17 amino acids. The germline gives CDR1 MGHDK, CDR2 SYGVNS. V lost 3 bases and J lost 3, with 18 bases in between. CDR3 sequence reads: CASSEDREGLRYNEQFF. In DNA, the CDR3 is TGTGCCAGCAGTGAGGACAGGGAGGGTCTTCGCTACAATGAGCAGTTCTTC.

The count of this clone is one. V usage is TRBV7-8 and J usage is TRBJ1-6, with a tentative D call TRBD1 (6 bases). The CDR3 spans 15 residues. V was cut by 5 bases and J by 5 bases, with 13 bases left in between. Germline assignment: CDR1 SGHVS and CDR2 FQNEAQ. The CDR3 here is CASSIPGQNNSPLHF. CDR3 sequence (DNA): TGTGCCAGCAGCATACCGGGACAAAATAATTCACCCCTCCACTTT. The full variable domain, rest sourced from reference TRBV7-8 and TRBJ1-6, is GAGVSQSPRYKVAKRGQDVALRCDPISGHVSLFWYQQALGQGPEFLTYFQNEAQLDKSGLPSDRFFAERPEGSVSTLKIQRTQQEDSAVYLCASSIPGQNNSPLHFGNGTRLTVT.

In its sample, this clone was seen once. V gene TRBV29-1 combines with J gene TRBJ1-1; no firm D call. Germline V lookup: CDR1 SQVTM, CDR2 ANQGSEA. V was trimmed by 1 base and J by 4 bases, leaving 13 bases between them. The CDR3 is made up of 14 amino acids. For the CDR3, the DNA is TGCAGCGTTGAAGGCGGCAAATGGAGCACTGAAGCTTTCTTT. It codes for CSVEGGKWSTEAFF.